This TCR beta chain was obtained from a study of CD4+ T cells in melanoma. The study, taken as a whole, reports: A reported correlation linked neoantigen-specific CD4+ T cells to CD8+, macrophage and B cell function. Diverse differentiation states were reported for melanoma neoantigen-specific CD4+ T cells.

TCRdb keeps only in-frame clones here, not all; method: immunoSEQ multiplex PCR. Among about 10,000 clones listed, over 65% were seen once. The CDR3 extends over 15 amino acids. V trimming: 3 bases; J trimming: 8 bases; junction bases outside the gene matches: 2. Germline assignment: CDR1 SGDLS and CDR2 YYNGEE. Notes on this clone: Antigen: not known.

The chain has TRBV9 and TRBJ2-1, with 16 nucleotides matching TRBD2. This clonotype was obtained from a human donor with melanoma. Specimen: cells from a culture (not recorded whether cultured in vitro). CDR3 coding DNA: TGTGCCAGCAGCGGCGGGACTAGCGGGGGGGATGAGCAGTTCTTC. The encoded protein is CASSGGTSGGDEQFF.